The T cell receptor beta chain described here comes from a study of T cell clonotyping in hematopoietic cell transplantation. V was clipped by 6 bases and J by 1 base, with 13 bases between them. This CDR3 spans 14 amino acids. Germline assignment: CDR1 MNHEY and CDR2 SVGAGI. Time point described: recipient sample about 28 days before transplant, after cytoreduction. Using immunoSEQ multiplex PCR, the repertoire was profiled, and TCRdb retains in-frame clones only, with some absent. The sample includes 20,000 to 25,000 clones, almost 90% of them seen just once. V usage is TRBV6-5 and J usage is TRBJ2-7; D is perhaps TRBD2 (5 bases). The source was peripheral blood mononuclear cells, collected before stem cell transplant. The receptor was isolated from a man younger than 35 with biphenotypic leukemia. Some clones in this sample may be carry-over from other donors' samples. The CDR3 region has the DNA TGTGCCAGCAGCCCGGACGGGGAGTCCTACGAGCAGTACTTC. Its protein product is CASSPDGESYEQYF.